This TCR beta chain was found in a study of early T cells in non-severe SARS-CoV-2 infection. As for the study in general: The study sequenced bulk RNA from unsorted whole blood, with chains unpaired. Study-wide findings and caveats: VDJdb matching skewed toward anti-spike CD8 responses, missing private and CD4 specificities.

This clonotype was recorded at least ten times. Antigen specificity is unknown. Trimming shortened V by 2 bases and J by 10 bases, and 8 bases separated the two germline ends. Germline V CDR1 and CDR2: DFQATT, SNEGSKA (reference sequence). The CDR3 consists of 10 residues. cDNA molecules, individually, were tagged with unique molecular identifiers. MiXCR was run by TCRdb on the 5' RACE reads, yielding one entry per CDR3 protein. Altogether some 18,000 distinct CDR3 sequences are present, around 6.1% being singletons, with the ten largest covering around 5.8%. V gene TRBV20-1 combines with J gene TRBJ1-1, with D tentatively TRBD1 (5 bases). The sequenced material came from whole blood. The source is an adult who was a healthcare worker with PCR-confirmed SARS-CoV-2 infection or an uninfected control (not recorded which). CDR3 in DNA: TGCAGTGCTAGACTAGGGGTAGCTTTCTTT. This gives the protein CSARLGVAFF.